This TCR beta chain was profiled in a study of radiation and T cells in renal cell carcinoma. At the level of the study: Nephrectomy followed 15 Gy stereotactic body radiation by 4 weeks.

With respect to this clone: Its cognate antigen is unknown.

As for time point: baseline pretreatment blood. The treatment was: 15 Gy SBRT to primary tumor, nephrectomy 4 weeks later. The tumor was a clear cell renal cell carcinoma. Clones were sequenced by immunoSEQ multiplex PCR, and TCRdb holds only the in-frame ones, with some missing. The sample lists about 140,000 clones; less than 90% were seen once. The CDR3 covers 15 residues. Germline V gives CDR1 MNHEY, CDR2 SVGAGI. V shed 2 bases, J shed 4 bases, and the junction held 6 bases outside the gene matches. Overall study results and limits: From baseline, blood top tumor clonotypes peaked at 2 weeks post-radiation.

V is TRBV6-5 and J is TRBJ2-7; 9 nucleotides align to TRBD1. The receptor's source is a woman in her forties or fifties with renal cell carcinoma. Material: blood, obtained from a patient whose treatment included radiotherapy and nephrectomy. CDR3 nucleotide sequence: TGTGCCAGCAGTTACGGGGGACAGGGTAATTACGAGCAGTACTTC. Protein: CASSYGGQGNYEQYF.